The 2 T cell receptor beta chains presented below share a single source sample, sequenced in a study of CD8 T cells in Susac syndrome (dated by TCRdb to the late 2010s). Library creation used the immunoSEQ multiplex PCR assay. RNA was extracted using the RNeasy kit, and roughly 0.45 to 1 ug of the RNA was reverse transcribed with random hexamers. The public reads were run again by TCRdb, first through fastp at Q25 and then through MiXCR, and only productive beta chains were kept. For every CDR3 protein sequence, its rows merge into one entry that carries the most common genes and DNA. For this sample there are over 70,000 distinct CDR3 sequences; roughly 96% appear just once. The ten top clones hold 0.5% to 0.8% of the sample. Sequencing was performed on CD8+ T cells from PBMCs. These receptors all stem from a human donor with Susac syndrome.

The CDR3 protein is CSAGTGVENSPLHF. CDR3 nucleotide sequence: TGCAGTGCGGGGACAGGGGTCGAGAATTCACCCCTCCACTTT. The chain employs TRBV20-1 and TRBJ1-6; 10 positions match TRBD1. Germline V gene data show CDR1 as DFQATT and CDR2 as SNEGSKA (reference sequence). The CDR3 spans 14 residues. V lost 6 bases and J lost 7; bases outside the gene matches: 6.

This clonotype has only one observation. The rearrangement uses TRBV7-8 and TRBJ2-3; D is undetermined. V lost 5 bases, J lost 1 base, and 7 bases lay in between. This CDR3 comprises 13 residues. Germline V CDR1 and CDR2: SGHVS, FQNEAQ. The CDR3 DNA reads TGTGCCAGCAGCGCAACAGGCACAGATACGCAGTATTTT. The encoded protein is CASSATGTDTQYF.